These T cell receptor beta chains were read from a single sample in a study of blood T cell repertoires in COVID-19. The table came from immunoSEQ multiplex PCR; TCRdb's copy has only in-frame clones and leaves some out. This sample yields 200,000 to 250,000 clones, of which around 87% are seen a single time; about 3.1% belongs to the top ten. Material: peripheral blood. The receptors shown here come from a woman in her thirties who had recovered from COVID-19. Each CDR3 is given with its conserved first and last residue. A D gene is named only where the DNA matches it firmly. Clone size appears in some rows only: once, few, many, or a class for an expanded clone.

>NA|TRBJ2-7|TRBV4-3|NA
TGCGCCAGCAGCCAAGATCTCACAGATTCCTACGAGCAGTACTTC
CASSQDLTDSYEQYF
>NA|TRBJ2-3|TRBV7-9|NA
TGTGCCAGCAGCCCCCCAAGTGTGGCCACAGATACGCAGTATTTT
CASSPPSVATDTQYF
>NA|TRBJ1-6|TRBV27|TRBD1
TGTGCCAGCACCAGGACAGGTTTTGAGCTCTATAATTCACCCCTCCACTTT
CASTRTGFELYNSPLHF
>NA|TRBJ1-4|TRBV7-2|TRBD1
TGTGCCAGCAGCATTGGGACAGGGGAAAAACTGTTTTTT
CASSIGTGEKLFF
>NA|TRBJ1-2|TRBV19|TRBD1
TGTGCCAGTAGTGCGGACAGGGGAGGTGGCTACACCTTC
CASSADRGGGYTF
>few|TRBJ1-6|TRBV27|NA
TGTGCCAGCAGTTCTACCTTACCTAGGGACACCCTCATCTATAATTCACCCCTCCACTTT
CASSSTLPRDTLIYNSPLHF
>NA|TRBJ2-7|TRBV5-4|TRBD2
TGTGCCAGCAGCGACAATATTTGGGGGGGGGATTACGAGCAGTACTTC
CASSDNIWGGDYEQYF
>NA|TRBJ2-5|TRBV5-1|TRBD1
TGCGCCAGCAGCTTGGCAGGGGGCTTCGAGACCCAGTACTTC
CASSLAGGFETQYF
>NA|TRBJ2-1|TRBV19|TRBD1
TGTGCCAGTAGTCTGGGACAGGGGGTTGATGAGCAGTTCTTC
CASSLGQGVDEQFF
>NA|TRBJ1-5|TRBV6-1|NA
TGTGCCAGCAGTGGGGGAGGAGGGTTGATGAGCAATCAGCCCCAGCATTTT
CASSGGGGLMSNQPQHF
>NA|TRBJ1-2|TRBV5-1|NA
TGCGCCAGCAGCTTAGTGGATGGCCTCCGGGACTATGGCTACACCTTC
CASSLVDGLRDYGYTF
>once|TRBJ2-7|TRBV6-6|NA
TGTGCCAGCAGTTACTGGCTAGCAGACGAGCAGTACTTC
CASSYWLADEQYF
>once|TRBJ2-7|TRBV5-1|TRBD1
TGCGCCAGCAGCACCTCAGGGGGCGGCTACGAGCAGTACTTC
CASSTSGGGYEQYF
>NA|TRBJ1-2|TRBV12-5|TRBD1
TGTGCTAGTGCCCAAGGGACAGGGCCGTCGGGCTACACCTTC
CASAQGTGPSGYTF
>once|TRBJ2-3|TRBV18|NA
TGTGCCAGCTCACCACCGACTAGCACAGATACGCAGTATTTT
CASSPPTSTDTQYF
>NA|TRBJ2-5|TRBV11-2|TRBD1
TGTGCCAGCAGCTTTCATGGCGGACAGGGAGAGACCCAGTACTTC
CASSFHGGQGETQYF
>NA|TRBJ1-4|TRBV6-1|NA
TGTGCCAGCAGTGAACTAGTCCGCGAAAAACTGTTTTTT
CASSELVREKLFF
>NA|TRBJ1-1|TRBV6-6|TRBD1
TGTGCCAGCAGTTTCGACAGGGCTGAAGCTTTCTTT
CASSFDRAEAFF
>NA|TRBJ1-6|TRBV6-5|NA
TGTGCCAGCAGTTACTCGAAAGCCACCAAGCTCTCACCCCTCCACTTT
CASSYSKATKLSPLHF
>NA|TRBJ1-1|TRBV12-5|NA
TGTGCTAGTGGTTTGGGACAAATGAACACTGAAGCTTTCTTT
CASGLGQMNTEAFF